This TCR beta chain derives from a study of T cell responses to AZD1222 COVID-19 vaccine. Trimming left V 4 bases short and J 2 bases short, with 18 bases between. CDR3 length: 17 residues. Germline CDR1 reads MDHEN; CDR2 reads SYDVKM. Here immunoSEQ multiplex PCR was the method, and the copy in TCRdb shows in-frame clones only, minus some. The table shows approximately 150,000 clones, with less than 95% occurring only once. This chain joins TRBV28 and TRBJ1-5, with a possible D match to TRBD1 (5 bases). Material: peripheral blood, obtained 28 days after the second AZD1222 dose. This clonotype was sampled from an adult who received the AZD1222 COVID-19 vaccine. The CDR3 reads CASSSGARVFGNQPQHF. The DNA of the CDR3 is TGTGCCAGCAGTTCTGGGGCGAGGGTGTTTGGCAATCAGCCCCAGCATTTT.